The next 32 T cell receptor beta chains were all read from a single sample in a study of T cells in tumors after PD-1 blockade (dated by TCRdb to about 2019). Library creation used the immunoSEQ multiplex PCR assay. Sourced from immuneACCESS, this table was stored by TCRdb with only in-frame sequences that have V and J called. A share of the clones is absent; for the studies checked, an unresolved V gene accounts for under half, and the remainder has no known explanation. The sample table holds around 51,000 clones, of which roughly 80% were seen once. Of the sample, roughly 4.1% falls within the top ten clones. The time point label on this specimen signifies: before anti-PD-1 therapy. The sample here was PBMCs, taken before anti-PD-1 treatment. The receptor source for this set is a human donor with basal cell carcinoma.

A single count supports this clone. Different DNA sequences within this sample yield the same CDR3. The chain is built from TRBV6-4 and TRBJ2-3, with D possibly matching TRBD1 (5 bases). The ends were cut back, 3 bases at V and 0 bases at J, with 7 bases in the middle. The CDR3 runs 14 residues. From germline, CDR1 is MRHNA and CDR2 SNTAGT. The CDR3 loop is CASSEAGSTDTQYF. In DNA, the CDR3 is TGTGCCAGCAGTGAAGCAGGGAGCACAGATACGCAGTATTTT.

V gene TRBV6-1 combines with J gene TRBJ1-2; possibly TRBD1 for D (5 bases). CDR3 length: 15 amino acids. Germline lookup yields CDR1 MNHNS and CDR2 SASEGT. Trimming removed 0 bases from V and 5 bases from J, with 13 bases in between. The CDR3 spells CASSEAGTHLYGYTF. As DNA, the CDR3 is TGTGCCAGCAGTGAAGCAGGGACGCACCTGTATGGCTACACCTTC.

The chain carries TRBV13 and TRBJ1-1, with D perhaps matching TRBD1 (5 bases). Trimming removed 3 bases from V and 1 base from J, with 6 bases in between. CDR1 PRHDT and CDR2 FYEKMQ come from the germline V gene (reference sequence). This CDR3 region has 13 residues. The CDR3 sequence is CASSFDRNTEAFF. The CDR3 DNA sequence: TGTGCCAGCAGCTTTGACAGGAACACTGAAGCTTTCTTT.

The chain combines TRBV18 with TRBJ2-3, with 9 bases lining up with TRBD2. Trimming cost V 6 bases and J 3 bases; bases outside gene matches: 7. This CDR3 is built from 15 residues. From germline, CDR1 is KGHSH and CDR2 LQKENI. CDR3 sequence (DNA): TGTGCCAGCTCCGCTTCGGGACTAGCAACAGATACGCAGTATTTT. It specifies CASSASGLATDTQYF. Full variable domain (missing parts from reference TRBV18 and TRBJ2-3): NAGVMQNPRHLVRRRGQEARLRCSPMKGHSHVYWYRQLPEEGLKFMVYLQKENIIDESGMPKERFSAEFPKEGPSILRIQQVVRGDSAAYFCASSASGLATDTQYFGPGTRLTVL.

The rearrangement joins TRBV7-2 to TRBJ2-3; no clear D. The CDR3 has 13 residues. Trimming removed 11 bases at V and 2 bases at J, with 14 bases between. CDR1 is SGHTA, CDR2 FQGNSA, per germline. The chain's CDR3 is CASGGLLTDTQYF. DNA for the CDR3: TGTGCCTCCGGCGGTCTTCTCACAGATACGCAGTATTTT. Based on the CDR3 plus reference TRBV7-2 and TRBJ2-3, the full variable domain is GAGVSQSPSNKVTEKGKDVELRCDPISGHTALYWYRQSLGQGLEFLIYFQGNSAPDKSGLPSDRFSAERTGGSVSTLTIQRTQQEDSAVYLCASGGLLTDTQYFGPGTRLTVL.

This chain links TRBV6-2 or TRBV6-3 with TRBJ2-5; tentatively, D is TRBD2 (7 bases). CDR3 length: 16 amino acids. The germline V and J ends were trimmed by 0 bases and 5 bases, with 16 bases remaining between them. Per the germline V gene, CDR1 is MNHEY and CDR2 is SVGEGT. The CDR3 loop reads CASSYSRGGARETQYF. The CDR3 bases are TGTGCCAGCAGTTACTCGAGGGGGGGGGCTCGGGAGACCCAGTACTTC.

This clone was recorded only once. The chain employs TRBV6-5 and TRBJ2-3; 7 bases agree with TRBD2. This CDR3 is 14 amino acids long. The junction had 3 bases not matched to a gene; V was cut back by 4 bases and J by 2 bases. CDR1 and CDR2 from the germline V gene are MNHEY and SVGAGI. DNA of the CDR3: TGTGCCAGCAGTTCCGGGACTATCACAGATACGCAGTATTTT. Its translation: CASSSGTITDTQYF.

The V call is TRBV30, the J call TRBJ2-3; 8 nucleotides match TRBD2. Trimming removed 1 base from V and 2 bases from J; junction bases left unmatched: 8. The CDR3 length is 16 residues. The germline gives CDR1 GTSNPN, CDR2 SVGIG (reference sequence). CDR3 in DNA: TGTGCCTGGAGTGCTGAGGTCGGGGGGGTCACAGATACGCAGTATTTT. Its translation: CAWSAEVGGVTDTQYF.

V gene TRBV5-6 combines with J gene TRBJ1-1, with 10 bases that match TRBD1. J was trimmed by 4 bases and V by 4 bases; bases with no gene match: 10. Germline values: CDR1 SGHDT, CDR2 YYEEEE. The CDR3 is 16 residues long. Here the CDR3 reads CASSPTGGSPSTEAFF. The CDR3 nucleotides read TGTGCCAGCAGCCCGACAGGGGGCTCCCCCTCCACTGAAGCTTTCTTT.

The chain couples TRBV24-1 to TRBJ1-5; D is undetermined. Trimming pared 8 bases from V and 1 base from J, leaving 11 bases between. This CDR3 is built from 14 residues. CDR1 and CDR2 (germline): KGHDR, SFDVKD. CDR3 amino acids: CATKLSWSNQPQHF. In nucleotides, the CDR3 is TGTGCCACCAAACTTAGTTGGAGCAATCAGCCCCAGCATTTT.

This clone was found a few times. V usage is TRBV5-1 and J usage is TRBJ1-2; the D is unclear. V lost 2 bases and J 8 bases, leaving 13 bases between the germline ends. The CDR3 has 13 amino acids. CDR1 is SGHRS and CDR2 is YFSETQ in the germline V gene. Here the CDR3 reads CASSLEEGSGYTF. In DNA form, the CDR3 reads TGCGCCAGCAGCTTAGAGGAGGGAAGCGGCTACACCTTC.

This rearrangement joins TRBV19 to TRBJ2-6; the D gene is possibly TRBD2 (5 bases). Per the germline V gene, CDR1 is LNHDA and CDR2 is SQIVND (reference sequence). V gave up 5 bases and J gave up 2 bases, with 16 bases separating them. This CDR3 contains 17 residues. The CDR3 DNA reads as TGTGCCAGTAGTGGAGGAGGTCGGGTAGCTGGGGCCAACGTCCTGACTTTC. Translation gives CASSGGGRVAGANVLTF.

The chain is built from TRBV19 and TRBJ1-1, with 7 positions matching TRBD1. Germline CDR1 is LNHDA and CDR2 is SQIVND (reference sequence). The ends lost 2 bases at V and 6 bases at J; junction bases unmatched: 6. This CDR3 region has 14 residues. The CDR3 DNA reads TGTGCCAGTAGTATAAGGCGGCAGGGGGCTGAAGCTTTCTTT. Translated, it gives CASSIRRQGAEAFF.

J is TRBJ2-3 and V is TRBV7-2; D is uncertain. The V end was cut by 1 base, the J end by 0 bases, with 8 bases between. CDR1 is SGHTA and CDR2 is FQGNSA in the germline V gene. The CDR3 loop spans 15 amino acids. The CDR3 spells CASSLGSPSTDTQYF. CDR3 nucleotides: TGTGCCAGCAGCTTAGGATCCCCTAGCACAGATACGCAGTATTTT.

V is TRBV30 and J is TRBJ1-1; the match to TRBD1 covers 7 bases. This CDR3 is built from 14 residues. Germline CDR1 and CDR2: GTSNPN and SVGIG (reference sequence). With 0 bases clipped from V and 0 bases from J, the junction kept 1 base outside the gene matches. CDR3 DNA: TGTGCCTGGAGTGTAGGGACAGTGAACACTGAAGCTTTCTTT. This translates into CAWSVGTVNTEAFF. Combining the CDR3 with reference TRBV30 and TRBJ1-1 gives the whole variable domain SQTIHQWPATLVQPVGSPLSLECTVEGTSNPNLYWYRQAAGRGLQLLFYSVGIGQISSEVPQNLSASRPQDRQFILSSKKLLLSDSGFYLCAWSVGTVNTEAFFGQGTRLTVV.

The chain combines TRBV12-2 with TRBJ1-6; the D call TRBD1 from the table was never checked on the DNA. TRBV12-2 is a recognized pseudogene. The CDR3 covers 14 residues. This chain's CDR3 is CASRLTRINSPLHF. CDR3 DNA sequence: TGTGCAAGTCGCTTGACAAGGATCAATTCACCCCTCCACTTT.

CDR3 protein: CASSFGQISSYNEQFF. The DNA for the CDR3 is TGTGCCAGCAGCTTCGGACAGATAAGCTCCTACAATGAGCAGTTCTTC. The chain links TRBV11-1 to TRBJ2-1; tentative D call: TRBD1 (6 bases). The germline CDR1 and CDR2 sequences are SGHAT and FQDESV (reference sequence). The CDR3 totals 16 residues. The V end was cut by 3 bases, the J end by 0 bases, with 12 bases between.

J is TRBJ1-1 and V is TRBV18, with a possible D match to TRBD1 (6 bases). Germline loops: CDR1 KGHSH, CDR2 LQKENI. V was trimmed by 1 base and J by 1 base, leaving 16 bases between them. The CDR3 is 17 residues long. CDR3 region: CASSPLSKTGRNTEAFF. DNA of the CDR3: TGTGCCAGCTCACCACTTAGTAAAACAGGGAGGAACACTGAAGCTTTCTTT. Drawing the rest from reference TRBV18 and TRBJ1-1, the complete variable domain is NAGVMQNPRHLVRRRGQEARLRCSPMKGHSHVYWYRQLPEEGLKFMVYLQKENIIDESGMPKERFSAEFPKEGPSILRIQQVVRGDSAAYFCASSPLSKTGRNTEAFFGQGTRLTVV.

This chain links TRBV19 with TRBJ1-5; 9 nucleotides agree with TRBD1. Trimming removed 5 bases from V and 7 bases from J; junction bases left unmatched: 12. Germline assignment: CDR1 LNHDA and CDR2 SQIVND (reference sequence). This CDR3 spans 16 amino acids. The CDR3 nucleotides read TGTGCCAGTAGTGCTACGGACAGGGGAATGGGACAGCCCCAGCATTTT. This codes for CASSATDRGMGQPQHF.

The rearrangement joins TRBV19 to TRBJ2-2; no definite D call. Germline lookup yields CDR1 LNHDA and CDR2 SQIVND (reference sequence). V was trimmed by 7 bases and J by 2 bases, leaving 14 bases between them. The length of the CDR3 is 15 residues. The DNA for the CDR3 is TGTGCCAGTACCATGGGTGGGGTTAACACCGGGGAGCTGTTTTTT. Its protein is CASTMGGVNTGELFF.

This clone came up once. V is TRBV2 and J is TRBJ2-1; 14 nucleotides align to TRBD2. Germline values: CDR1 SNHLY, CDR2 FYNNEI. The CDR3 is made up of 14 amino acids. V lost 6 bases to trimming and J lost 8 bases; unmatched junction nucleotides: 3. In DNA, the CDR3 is TGTGCCAGCAGAGGACTAGCGGGGGGCGATGAGCAGTTCTTC. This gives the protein CASRGLAGGDEQFF.

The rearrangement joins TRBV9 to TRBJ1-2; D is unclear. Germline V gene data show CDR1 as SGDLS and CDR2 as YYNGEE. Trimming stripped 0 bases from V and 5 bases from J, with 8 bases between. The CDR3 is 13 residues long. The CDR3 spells CASSVATDYGYTF. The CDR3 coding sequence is TGTGCCAGCAGCGTAGCGACGGATTATGGCTACACCTTC.

The CDR3 bases are TGCAGTGCTGTCACCCTCTATGGCTACACCTTC. Residues: CSAVTLYGYTF. The chain joins TRBV20-1 to TRBJ1-2; D gene unclear. CDR1 DFQATT and CDR2 SNEGSKA come from the germline V gene (reference sequence). The CDR3 sequence is 11 residues long. V was trimmed by 5 bases and J by 4 bases, leaving 8 bases between them.

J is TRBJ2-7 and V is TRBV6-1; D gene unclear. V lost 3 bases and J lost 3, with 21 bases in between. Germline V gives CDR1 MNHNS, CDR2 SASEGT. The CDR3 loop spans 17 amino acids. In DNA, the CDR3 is TGTGCCAGCAGTGATGCCCTAAGTCGGGTTGTCCTCTACGAGCAGTACTTC. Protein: CASSDALSRVVLYEQYF.

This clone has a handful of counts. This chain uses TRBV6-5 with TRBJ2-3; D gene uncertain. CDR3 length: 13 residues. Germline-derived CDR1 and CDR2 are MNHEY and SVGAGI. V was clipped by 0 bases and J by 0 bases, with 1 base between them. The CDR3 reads CASSYSSTDTQYF. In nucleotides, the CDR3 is TGTGCCAGCAGTTACTCTAGCACAGATACGCAGTATTTT.

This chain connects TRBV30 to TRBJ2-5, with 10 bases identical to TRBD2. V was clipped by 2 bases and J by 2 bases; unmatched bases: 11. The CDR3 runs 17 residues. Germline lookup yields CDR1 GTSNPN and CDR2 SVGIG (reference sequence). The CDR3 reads CAWSYRLGLAQQETQYF. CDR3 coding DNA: TGTGCCTGGAGTTACCGATTGGGACTAGCGCAACAAGAGACCCAGTACTTC.

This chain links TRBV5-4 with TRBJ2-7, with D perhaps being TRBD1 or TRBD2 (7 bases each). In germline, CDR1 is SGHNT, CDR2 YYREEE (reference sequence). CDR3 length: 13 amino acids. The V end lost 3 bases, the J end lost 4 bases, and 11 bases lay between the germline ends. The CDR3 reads CASSSGGVYEQYF. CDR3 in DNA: TGTGCCAGCAGCTCAGGGGGGGTTTACGAGCAGTACTTC.

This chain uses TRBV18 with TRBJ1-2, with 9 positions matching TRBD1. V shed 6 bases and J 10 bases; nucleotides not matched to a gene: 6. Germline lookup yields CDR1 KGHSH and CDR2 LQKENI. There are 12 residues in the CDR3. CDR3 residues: CASSRDRGDYTF. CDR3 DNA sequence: TGTGCCAGCTCTCGCGACAGGGGGGACTACACCTTC.

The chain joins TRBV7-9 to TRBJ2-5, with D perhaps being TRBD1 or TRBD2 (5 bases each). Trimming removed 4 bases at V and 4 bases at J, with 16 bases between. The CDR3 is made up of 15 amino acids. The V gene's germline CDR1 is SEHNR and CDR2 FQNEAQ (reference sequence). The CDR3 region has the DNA TGTGCCAGCAGCTCCGGCAGCCGAGGGGTAGAGACCCAGTACTTC. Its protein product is CASSSGSRGVETQYF.

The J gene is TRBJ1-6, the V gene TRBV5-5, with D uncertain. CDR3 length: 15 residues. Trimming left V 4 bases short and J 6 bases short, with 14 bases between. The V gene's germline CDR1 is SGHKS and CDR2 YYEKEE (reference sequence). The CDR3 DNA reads TGTGCCAGCAGCACAGACCCTGCTGGTAATTCACCCCTCCACTTT. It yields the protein CASSTDPAGNSPLHF.

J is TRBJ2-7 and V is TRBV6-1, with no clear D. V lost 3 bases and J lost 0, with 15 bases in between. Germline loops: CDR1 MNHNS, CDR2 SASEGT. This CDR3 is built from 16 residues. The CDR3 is CASSDPRHQSSYEQYF. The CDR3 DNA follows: TGTGCCAGCAGTGACCCCCGACACCAGAGCTCCTACGAGCAGTACTTC.

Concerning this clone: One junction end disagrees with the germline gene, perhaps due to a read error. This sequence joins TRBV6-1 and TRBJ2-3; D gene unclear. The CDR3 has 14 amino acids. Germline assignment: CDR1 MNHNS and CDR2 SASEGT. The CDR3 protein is CASSEARSTDTQYF. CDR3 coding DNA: TGTGCCAGCAGTGAAGCGCGGAGCACGGATACGCAGTATTTT.